This TCR beta chain was observed in a study of early T cells in non-severe SARS-CoV-2 infection. In its sample, this clonotype was seen a few times. Its matching antigen is unknown. Study-level points and caveats: Reliance on VDJdb matching favored anti-spike CD8 responses; private and CD4 specificities were missed.

Unique molecular identifiers were attached to individual cDNA molecules. A single record per CDR3 protein comes from TCRdb applying MiXCR to the 5' RACE reads. Of some 96,000 distinct CDR3 sequences listed, approximately 13% are singletons. Sequencing was done on a sample of whole blood. The sequence was collected from an adult who was a healthcare worker with PCR-confirmed SARS-CoV-2 infection or an uninfected control (not recorded which).

CDR3 nucleotides: TGTGCCAGCAGTCGACTAGCGGGGGGCGACAATGAGCAGTTCTTC. Translating gives CASSRLAGGDNEQFF. V is TRBV11-2 and J is TRBJ2-1, with 13 bases aligning to TRBD2. CDR1 SGHAT and CDR2 FQNNGV come from the germline V gene. This CDR3 is 15 amino acids long. The ends lost 6 bases at V and 5 bases at J; junction bases unmatched: 4. The complete variable domain, with remaining parts taken from reference TRBV11-2 and TRBJ2-1, reads EAGVAQSPRYKIIEKRQSVAFWCNPISGHATLYWYQQILGQGPKLLIQFQNNGVVDDSQLPKDRFSAERLKGVDSTLKIQPAKLEDSAVYLCASSRLAGGDNEQFFGPGTRLTVL.